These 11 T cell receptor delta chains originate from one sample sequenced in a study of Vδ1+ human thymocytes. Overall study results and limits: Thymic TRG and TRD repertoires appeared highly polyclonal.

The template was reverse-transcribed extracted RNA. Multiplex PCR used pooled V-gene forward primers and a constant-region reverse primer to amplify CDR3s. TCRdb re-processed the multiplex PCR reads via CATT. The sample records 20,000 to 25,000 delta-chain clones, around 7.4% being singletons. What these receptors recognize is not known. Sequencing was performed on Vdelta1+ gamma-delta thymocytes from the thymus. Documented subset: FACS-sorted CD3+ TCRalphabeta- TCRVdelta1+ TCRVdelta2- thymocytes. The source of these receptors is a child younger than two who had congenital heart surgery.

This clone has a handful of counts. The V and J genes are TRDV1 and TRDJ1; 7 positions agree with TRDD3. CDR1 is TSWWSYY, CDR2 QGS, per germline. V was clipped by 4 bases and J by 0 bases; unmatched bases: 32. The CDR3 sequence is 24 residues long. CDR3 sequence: CALGGKDIPDPSYWGLRYTDKLIF. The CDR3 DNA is TGTGCTCTTGGGGGGAAAGACATTCCTGATCCATCTTACTGGGGACTCAGGTACACCGATAAACTCATCTTT.

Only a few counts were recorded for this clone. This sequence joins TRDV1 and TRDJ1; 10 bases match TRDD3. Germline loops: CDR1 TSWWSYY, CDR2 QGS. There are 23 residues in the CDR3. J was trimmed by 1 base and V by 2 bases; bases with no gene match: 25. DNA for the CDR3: TGTGCTCTTGGGGAAATTCTACACCAACGCCTTCAATACTGGGGGATTGGCACCGATAAACTCATCTTT. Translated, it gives CALGEILHQRLQYWGIGTDKLIF.

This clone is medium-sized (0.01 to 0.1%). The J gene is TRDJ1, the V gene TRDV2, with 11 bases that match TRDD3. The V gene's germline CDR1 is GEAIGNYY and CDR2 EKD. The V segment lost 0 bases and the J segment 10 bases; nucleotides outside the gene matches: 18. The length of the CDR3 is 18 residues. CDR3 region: CACDTGLGDTRYWRGLIF. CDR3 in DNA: TGTGCCTGTGACACCGGGTTGGGGGATACGCGATACTGGCGAGGACTCATCTTT.

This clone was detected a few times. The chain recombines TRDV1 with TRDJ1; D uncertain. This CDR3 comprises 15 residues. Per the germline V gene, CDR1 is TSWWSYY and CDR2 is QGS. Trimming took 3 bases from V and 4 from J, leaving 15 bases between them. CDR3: CALGDPLRRVDKLIF. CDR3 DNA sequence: TGTGCTCTTGGGGACCCGCTACGGAGGGTCGATAAACTCATCTTT.

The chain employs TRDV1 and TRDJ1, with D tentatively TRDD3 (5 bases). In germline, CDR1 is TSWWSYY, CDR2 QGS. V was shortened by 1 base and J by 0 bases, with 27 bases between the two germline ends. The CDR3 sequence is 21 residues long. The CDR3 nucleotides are TGTGCTCTTGGGGAACGGGCCCTAGAGAGGAAGTGGGGTCCATACACCGATAAACTCATCTTT. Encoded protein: CALGERALERKWGPYTDKLIF.

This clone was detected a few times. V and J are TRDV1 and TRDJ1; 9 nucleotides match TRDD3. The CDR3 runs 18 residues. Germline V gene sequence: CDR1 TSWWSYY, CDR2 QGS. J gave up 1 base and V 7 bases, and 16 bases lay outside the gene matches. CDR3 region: CALAPIFTGGTCTDKLIF. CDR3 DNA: TGTGCTCTTGCACCAATTTTTACTGGGGGAACGTGCACCGATAAACTCATCTTT.

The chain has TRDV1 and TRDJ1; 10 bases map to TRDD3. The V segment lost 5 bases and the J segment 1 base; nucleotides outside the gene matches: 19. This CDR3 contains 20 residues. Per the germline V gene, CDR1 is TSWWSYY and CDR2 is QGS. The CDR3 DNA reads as TGTGCTCTTGGGAACCCACTTCCCTACTGGGGGATCCACTCCACCGATAAACTCATCTTT. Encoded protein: CALGNPLPYWGIHSTDKLIF.

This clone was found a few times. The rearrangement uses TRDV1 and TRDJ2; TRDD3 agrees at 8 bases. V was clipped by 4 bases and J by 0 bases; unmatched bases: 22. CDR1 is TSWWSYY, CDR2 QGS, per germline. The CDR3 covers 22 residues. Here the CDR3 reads CALGVTSSFGPGGTTLTAQLFF. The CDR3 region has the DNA TGTGCTCTTGGGGTCACTAGTTCCTTCGGTCCTGGGGGAACCACTTTGACAGCACAACTCTTCTTT.

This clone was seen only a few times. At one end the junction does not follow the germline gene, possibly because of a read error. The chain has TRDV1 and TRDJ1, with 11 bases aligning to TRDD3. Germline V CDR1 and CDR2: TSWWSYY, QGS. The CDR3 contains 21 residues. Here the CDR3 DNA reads TGTGCCCTTGGGGCCATTAATCCAGCCTTCCTTCCTGGGGGATACTACGGTAAACTCATCTTT. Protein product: CALGAINPAFLPGGYYGKLIF.

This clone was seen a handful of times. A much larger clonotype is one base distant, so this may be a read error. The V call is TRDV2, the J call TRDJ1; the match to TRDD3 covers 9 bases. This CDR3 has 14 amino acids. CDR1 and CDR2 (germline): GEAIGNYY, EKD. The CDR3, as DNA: TGTGCCTGTGACGATTTCGACTGGGGGACTAAACCCATCTTT. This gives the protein CACDDFDWGTKPIF.

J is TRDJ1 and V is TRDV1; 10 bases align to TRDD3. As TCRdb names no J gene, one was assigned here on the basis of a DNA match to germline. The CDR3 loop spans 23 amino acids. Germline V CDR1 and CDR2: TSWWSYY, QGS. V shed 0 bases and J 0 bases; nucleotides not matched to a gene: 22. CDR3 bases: TGTGCTCTTGGGGAACTAGAGCCTTCCCGTGTACTGGGGGATCGACCCTACACCGATAAACTCATCTTT. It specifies CALGELEPSRVLGDRPYTDKLIF.